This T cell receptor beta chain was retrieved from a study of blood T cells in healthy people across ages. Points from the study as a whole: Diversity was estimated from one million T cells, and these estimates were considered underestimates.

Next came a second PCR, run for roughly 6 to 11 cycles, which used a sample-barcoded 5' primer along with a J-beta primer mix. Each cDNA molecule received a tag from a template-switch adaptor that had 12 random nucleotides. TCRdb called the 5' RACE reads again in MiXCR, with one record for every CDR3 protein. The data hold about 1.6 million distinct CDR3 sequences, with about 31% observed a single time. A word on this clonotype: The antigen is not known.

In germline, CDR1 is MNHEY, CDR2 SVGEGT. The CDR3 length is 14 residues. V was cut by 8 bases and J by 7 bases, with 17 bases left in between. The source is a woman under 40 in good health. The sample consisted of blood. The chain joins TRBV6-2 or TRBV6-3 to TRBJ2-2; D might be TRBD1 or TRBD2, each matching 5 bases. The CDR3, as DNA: TGTGCCAGCGGACGGGGCCCTCGCAACGGGGAGCTGTTTTTT. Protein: CASGRGPRNGELFF.